This section outlines one TCR beta chain sequence together with its context. The source of the sample is a study of technical replicates of blood from a handful of donors. Assay: immunoSEQ multiplex PCR; the TCRdb copy retains only in-frame clones and omits some. The sample holds about 73,000 clones; around 93% are singletons and the top ten take roughly 0.25%. This CDR3 has 13 amino acids. V was trimmed by 3 bases and J by 5 bases, leaving 10 bases between them. From germline, CDR1 is MDHEN and CDR2 SYDVKM. Sequenced: T cells isolated from PBMCs. The receptor's source is a human donor in good health. The J gene is TRBJ1-2, the V gene TRBV28; no firm D call. The CDR3 DNA is TGTGCCAGCAGTTTTGGTGTGAGTTATGGCTACACCTTC. Protein product: CASSFGVSYGYTF.